This T cell receptor beta chain comes out of a study of T cell changes during pregnancy in multiple sclerosis. Repertoires were generated with immunoSEQ multiplex PCR, while TCRdb's copy carries only in-frame clones and drops some. The sample yields about 87,000 clones, over 85% seen once. The starting material was peripheral blood, obtained in the third trimester of pregnancy. The origin of this receptor is a female donor in good health, enrolled as a control in a pregnancy study.

In DNA, the CDR3 is TGTGCCAGCAGCCAACCAGGGACACCTACTAACTATGGCTACACCTTC. It translates to CASSQPGTPTNYGYTF. This chain uses TRBV11-2 with TRBJ1-2; possible D gene TRBD1, 6 bases. The germline gives CDR1 SGHAT, CDR2 FQNNGV. Trimming took 5 bases from V and 0 from J, leaving 16 bases between them. This CDR3 region has 16 residues.